This paragraph reports one T cell receptor (beta chain). This entry comes from a study of T cell responses to AZD1222 COVID-19 vaccine. Trimming took 3 bases from V and 3 from J, leaving 7 bases between them. CDR1 SGHTA and CDR2 FQGTGA come from the germline V gene. The CDR3 runs 13 residues. Produced via immunoSEQ multiplex PCR; TCRdb's table is partial and in-frame only. Of some 110,000 clones in the sample, 85% to 90% were seen once. The TCR originated in an adult who received the AZD1222 COVID-19 vaccine. The chain couples TRBV7-3 to TRBJ2-3; D is uncertain. Material: peripheral blood, obtained 28 days after the second AZD1222 dose. The CDR3 DNA reads as TGTGCCAGCAGCTTTGGCTTTACAGATACGCAGTATTTT. Residues: CASSFGFTDTQYF.